The sequence of this T cell receptor beta chain was determined in a study of cytomegalovirus exposure and HLA in healthy donors. The PCR made use of 60 Vbeta and 13 Jbeta primers. Assay: immunoSEQ multiplex PCR; the TCRdb copy retains only in-frame clones and omits some. This sample carries 150,000 to 200,000 clones, 75% to 85% of them seen once, and the ten largest clones take more than 1.5%. Germline V gene data show CDR1 as GTSNPN and CDR2 as SVGIG (reference sequence). The J segment lost 8 bases and the V segment lost 6 bases, leaving 10 bases of the junction unmatched. CDR3 length: 13 amino acids.

The sequencing input was PBMCs. The receptor comes from a girl under 18 in good health and CMV-seropositive. The V and J genes are TRBV30 and TRBJ1-3; 7 bases line up with TRBD1. CDR3 residues: CACLDRREYTIYF. CDR3 bases: TGTGCCTGCCTGGACAGGAGGGAGTACACCATATATTTT.